The 28 T cell receptor beta chains below all came from one sample that was sequenced in a study of blood T cells in healthy people across ages. Primers used in a second PCR of about 7 to 12 cycles were a sample-barcoded 5' primer and a J-beta primer mix. Via MiXCR, TCRdb re-called the 5' RACE reads, giving one row per CDR3 protein. The data hold 900,000 to 950,000 distinct CDR3 sequences, with almost 30% observed a single time. A further study also used this sample, focusing on T cells of mothers and their children.

Material: blood. The receptor source for this set is a middle-aged woman in good health.

The chain joins TRBV6-2 or TRBV6-3 to TRBJ2-2; D is unclear. V lost 6 bases and J 4 bases, leaving 15 bases between the germline ends. In germline, CDR1 is MNHEY, CDR2 SVGEGT. The CDR3 consists of 15 residues. CDR3 sequence reads: CASSPILSSTGELFF. CDR3 bases: TGTGCCAGCAGCCCCATCCTGTCGAGCACCGGGGAGCTGTTTTTT.

This clonotype turned up a few times. Just one base apart from a much larger clone, this may be a read error. The V call is TRBV20-1, the J call TRBJ2-1; TRBD1 is a possible D gene (8 bases). The J call may be in error: the DNA end matches TRBJ2-7 better. The germline V gene has CDR1 DFQATT and CDR2 SNEGSKA (reference sequence). The CDR3 covers 13 residues. The chain's CDR3 is CSASQGGPYEQYF. CDR3 in DNA: TGCAGTGCTTCACAGGGGGGGCCCTACGAGCAGTACTTC.

Ten or more counts support this clonotype. This chain connects TRBV28 to TRBJ2-7; no reliable D call. Trimming removed 6 bases at V and 4 bases at J, with 13 bases between. CDR3 length equals 13 residues. In germline, CDR1 is MDHEN, CDR2 SYDVKM. The CDR3 DNA follows: TGTGCCAGCAGCTCACCGCCCTTATACGAGCAGTACTTC. Translation gives CASSSPPLYEQYF.

This clonotype turned up a few times. The chain uses TRBV11-2 and TRBJ1-2; weak D call: TRBD1 (5 bases). Germline-derived CDR1 and CDR2 are SGHAT and FQNNGV. This CDR3 contains 15 residues. The germline V and J ends were trimmed by 0 bases and 8 bases, with 16 bases remaining between them. The CDR3 DNA follows: TGTGCCAGCAGCTTAGATCTGGCGGGCAGGGAAGGCTACACCTTC. Its protein is CASSLDLAGREGYTF.

A word on this clonotype: Because it lacks the conserved phenylalanine or tryptophan at the end, this CDR3 is likely a read error. The chain combines TRBV4-1 with TRBJ2-5; D remains unclear. The germline V and J ends were trimmed by 1 base and 3 bases, with 9 bases remaining between them. This CDR3 comprises 14 residues. Germline V gives CDR1 MGHRA, CDR2 YSYEKL. The chain's CDR3 is CASSQGYLEETQYL. The CDR3 DNA follows: TGCGCCAGCAGCCAAGGATATCTAGAAGAGACCCAGTACCTC.

The sample holds many counts of this clonotype. The chain has TRBV2 and TRBJ2-5, with 8 nucleotides matching TRBD2. The trim removed 4 bases at V and 0 bases at J, leaving 1 base unmatched. The length of the CDR3 is 14 residues. CDR1 SNHLY and CDR2 FYNNEI come from the germline V gene. CDR3 in amino acids: CASSGGGYQETQYF. CDR3 nucleotide sequence: TGTGCCAGCAGTGGCGGGGGGTACCAAGAGACCCAGTACTTC.

This clonotype was detected ten times or more. The chain couples TRBV20-1 to TRBJ2-3; D call uncertain. Germline values: CDR1 DFQATT, CDR2 SNEGSKA (reference sequence). This CDR3 has 13 residues. Trimming removed 0 bases at V and 9 bases at J, with 13 bases between. Here the CDR3 reads CSARDPLARTQYF. The CDR3 DNA reads as TGCAGTGCTAGAGATCCGCTCGCCAGAACGCAGTATTTT.

This clonotype has only a few counts. V usage is TRBV2 and J usage is TRBJ1-2, with TRBD1 matching 7 bases. Germline CDR1 and CDR2: SNHLY and FYNNEI. The CDR3 totals 15 residues. With 5 bases clipped from V and 4 bases from J, the junction kept 10 bases outside the gene matches. CDR3 sequence (DNA): TGTGCCAGCAGTTTTCGCCGGGACAGCCCCTATGGCTACACCTTC. As protein: CASSFRRDSPYGYTF.

This clonotype was found a few times. V is TRBV9 and J is TRBJ1-5; D is unresolved. V was cut by 3 bases and J by 4 bases, with 11 bases left in between. CDR1 is SGDLS and CDR2 is YYNGEE in the germline V gene. The CDR3 is 14 residues long. CDR3 coding DNA: TGTGCCAGCAGCGCAGACGGGTTAAATCAGCCCCAGCATTTT. Its protein is CASSADGLNQPQHF.

This clonotype came up a few times. The chain uses TRBV10-3 and TRBJ1-5; D is perhaps TRBD1 (5 bases). The CDR3 length is 17 residues. Trimming removed 3 bases from V and 3 bases from J, with 18 bases in between. The germline V gene encodes CDR1 ENHRY and CDR2 SYGVKD. CDR3 coding DNA: TGTGCCATCAGTGACCGTATTGAGGGACGGATCAATCAGCCCCAGCATTTT. Its protein product is CAISDRIEGRINQPQHF.

This clonotype was observed many times. The rearrangement links TRBV6-5 to TRBJ1-2, with D maybe TRBD1 (5 bases). CDR3 length: 11 residues. Germline lookup yields CDR1 MNHEY and CDR2 SVGAGI. Trimming shortened V by 2 bases and J by 10 bases, and 8 bases separated the two germline ends. The CDR3, as DNA: TGTGCCAGCAGTTACGGGACGGACTACACCTTC. It codes for CASSYGTDYTF.

This clonotype was counted between two and nine times. This chain links TRBV29-1 with TRBJ1-5, with TRBD1 identical over 7 bases. V lost 6 bases and J lost 0; bases outside the gene matches: 8. This CDR3 region has 15 residues. Germline V CDR1 and CDR2: SQVTM, ANQGSEA. CDR3 DNA sequence: TGCAGCGTGAATGTAGGGACAGCTAGCAATCAGCCCCAGCATTTT. Its translation: CSVNVGTASNQPQHF.

In this sample, this clonotype turned up many times. V gene TRBV2 combines with J gene TRBJ2-1, with 10 nucleotides matching TRBD2. With 8 bases clipped from V and 8 bases from J, the junction kept 12 bases outside the gene matches. The germline V gene encodes CDR1 SNHLY and CDR2 FYNNEI. This CDR3 has 15 amino acids. CDR3 in amino acids: CASDGGTSAFDEQFF. The CDR3, as DNA: TGTGCCAGCGACGGCGGGACTAGCGCCTTCGATGAGCAGTTCTTC.

This clonotype has more than one count but fewer than ten. DNA for the CDR3: TGTGCCAGCTCGGACAGGGGCACGGGGACCGGGGAGCTGTTTTTT. Residues: CASSDRGTGTGELFF. V gene TRBV19 combines with J gene TRBJ2-2; 9 bases match TRBD1. Germline loops: CDR1 LNHDA, CDR2 SQIVND (reference sequence). The CDR3 has 15 amino acids. V trimming: 9 bases; J trimming: 5 bases; junction bases outside the gene matches: 10.

This clonotype was recorded a few times. The CDR3 DNA follows: TGTGCCAGCAGTCGATTAGCGGGGGGTTACACAGATACGCAGTATTTT. Amino acids: CASSRLAGGYTDTQYF. The genes are TRBV7-8 and TRBJ2-3, with 10 positions matching TRBD2. CDR3 length: 16 amino acids. Trimming at V came to 6 bases and at J to 2 bases, leaving 8 bases not matched to a gene. Per the germline V gene, CDR1 is SGHVS and CDR2 is FQNEAQ.

This clonotype was seen once. Because it lacks the conserved phenylalanine or tryptophan at the end, this CDR3 is likely a read error. The V gene is TRBV7-7, the J gene TRBJ1-1, with TRBD1 matching 9 bases. CDR3 size: 13 residues. CDR1 SSHAT and CDR2 FNYEAQ come from the germline V gene (reference sequence). The CDR3 DNA reads TGTGCTAGCAGTCCCCGACAGGGGGGTGAAGCTTTCATT. As protein: CASSPRQGGEAFI.

This clonotype was detected many times. This chain joins TRBV3-1 and TRBJ2-7; D gene ambiguous. From germline, CDR1 is LGHDT and CDR2 YNNKEL (reference sequence). Trimming stripped 5 bases from V and 3 bases from J, with 5 bases between. The CDR3 consists of 11 residues. CDR3 bases: TGTGCCAGCAGCTCCCACTACGAGCAGTACTTC. As protein: CASSSHYEQYF.

This clonotype has more than one count but fewer than ten. The chain uses TRBV12-3 or TRBV12-4 and TRBJ1-4; 7 nucleotides align to TRBD1. The V segment lost 6 bases and the J segment 8 bases; nucleotides outside the gene matches: 15. CDR3 length equals 16 residues. The CDR3 sequence is CASSPIGARTGEKLFF. Written as DNA, the CDR3 is TGTGCCAGCAGCCCTATAGGAGCGAGGACAGGAGAAAAACTGTTTTTT.

For this clonotype: One base away lies a much larger clone, so this may be a sequencing read error. This chain links TRBV9 with TRBJ2-4; TRBD2 might be the D (5 bases). The J call may not be correct, given that the DNA end is closer to TRBJ2-7. The CDR3 is 14 amino acids. Germline V gene sequence: CDR1 SGDLS, CDR2 YYNGEE. The CDR3: CASSLTGMDYEQYF. The CDR3 region has the DNA TGTGCCAGCAGCCTGACCGGGATGGACTACGAGCAGTACTTC.

This chain links TRBV9 with TRBJ2-2; the D is unclear. Trimming removed 4 bases at V and 8 bases at J, with 9 bases between. The CDR3 spans 12 residues. Germline V gives CDR1 SGDLS, CDR2 YYNGEE. This CDR3 reads CASSLYGGELFF. The CDR3 nucleotides are TGTGCCAGCAGCCTTTACGGAGGGGAGCTGTTTTTT.

Comments on this clonotype: One base away lies a much larger clone, so this may be a sequencing read error. The chain employs TRBV27 and TRBJ1-2, with no clear D. The CDR3 contains 12 residues. V lost 2 bases and J lost 8, with 9 bases in between. Germline V lookup: CDR1 MNHEY, CDR2 SMNVEV (reference sequence). The CDR3 here is CASSLDMIGYTF. In nucleotides, the CDR3 is TGTGCCAGCAGTTTAGACATGATCGGCTACACCTTC.

This clonotype was picked up a small number of times. The chain is built from TRBV7-9 and TRBJ2-1; D gene uncertain. V was pared by 5 bases and J by 9 bases, with 11 bases between. Per germline, CDR1 SEHNR and CDR2 FQNEAQ (reference sequence). The CDR3 loop spans 12 amino acids. The CDR3 DNA reads TGTGCCAGCAGCCGTACAGCCACTGAGCAGTTCTTC. This codes for CASSRTATEQFF. The whole variable domain, remainder taken from reference TRBV7-9 and TRBJ2-1, is DTGVSQNPRHKITKRGQNVTFRCDPISEHNRLYWYRQTLGQGPEFLTYFQNEAQLEKSRLLSDRFSAERPKGSFSTLEIQRTEQGDSAMYLCASSRTATEQFFGPGTRLTVL.

As to this clonotype: One base away lies a much larger clone, so this may be a sequencing read error. This chain joins TRBV7-6 and TRBJ2-7; D is ambiguous. V gave up 5 bases and J gave up 2 bases, with 22 bases separating them. CDR3 size: 17 residues. CDR1 SGHVS and CDR2 FNYEAQ come from the germline V gene. The CDR3 loop reads CASSVRAPRTATYEQYF. In nucleotides, the CDR3 is TGTGCCAGCAGCGTACGCGCTCCTAGGACGGCCACCTACGAGCAGTACTTC. The whole variable domain, filled in from reference TRBV7-6 and TRBJ2-7, reads GAGVSQSPRYKVTKRGQDVALRCDPISGHVSLYWYRQALGQGPEFLTYFNYEAQQDKSGLPNDRFSAERPEGSISTLTIQRTEQRDSAMYRCASSVRAPRTATYEQYFGPGTRLTVT.

The V gene is TRBV20-1, the J gene TRBJ1-1; D gene unclear. CDR3 length equals 11 residues. V was cut by 7 bases and J by 0 bases, with 6 bases left in between. CDR1 and CDR2 from the germline V gene are DFQATT and SNEGSKA (reference sequence). This chain's CDR3 is CSETVNTEAFF. The CDR3, as DNA: TGCAGTGAGACTGTGAACACTGAAGCTTTCTTT.

Only a few counts were recorded for this clonotype. A much larger clone differs by one base, so this may be a read error. The V call is TRBV29-1, the J call TRBJ1-2, with no clear D. The V end was cut by 0 bases, the J end by 4 bases, with 3 bases between. Per germline, CDR1 SQVTM and CDR2 ANQGSEA. The CDR3 consists of 11 residues. The CDR3 reads CSVEDTYGYTF. The CDR3 DNA follows: TGCAGCGTTGAAGACACCTATGGCTACACCTTC.

This clonotype came up many times. The rearrangement joins TRBV6-5 to TRBJ2-7; maybe TRBD1 (5 bases). Germline lookup yields CDR1 MNHEY and CDR2 SVGAGI. Between the trimmed V and J ends, which lost 0 bases and 1 base, there was a span of 10 bases. The CDR3 loop spans 15 amino acids. The CDR3 region has the DNA TGTGCCAGCAGTTACTCTCCGACAGTTTCCTACGAGCAGTACTTC. Amino acids: CASSYSPTVSYEQYF.

The chain combines TRBV7-3 with TRBJ1-6, with D maybe TRBD1 (6 bases). CDR1 and CDR2 from the germline V gene are SGHTA and FQGTGA. This CDR3 is built from 13 residues. V lost 6 bases and J lost 11, with 14 bases in between. The CDR3 DNA sequence: TGTGCCAGCAGTAAGGGCCAGGGGACACCCCTCCACTTT. It codes for CASSKGQGTPLHF.

The J gene is TRBJ1-2, the V gene TRBV29-1; D not resolved. The CDR3 loop spans 10 amino acids. From germline, CDR1 is SQVTM and CDR2 ANQGSEA. Trimming pared 5 bases from V and 9 bases from J, leaving 10 bases between. CDR3 nucleotide sequence: TGCAGCGTTCAATCCAGCAGCTACACCTTC. Translated, it gives CSVQSSSYTF.